The rows below give T cell receptor beta chains drawn from one sample of a study of immune evolution from preneoplasia to lung adenocarcinoma. The repertoire was sequenced with immunoSEQ multiplex PCR; TCRdb's copy has only in-frame clones and lacks some. This table has tens of thousands of clones, about three quarters appearing once. The sequencing input was FFPE invasive lung adenocarcinoma tissue. The receptors derive from a person aged 55 to 75 with invasive lung adenocarcinoma. Some clones in this sample may be carry-over from other donors' samples. Both conserved end residues are part of each CDR3.

cdr3_aa | cdr3_length | j_call | v_call
CASSVGPRVTDTQYF | 15 | TRBJ2-3 | TRBV18
CASRQGSYEQYF | 12 | TRBJ2-7 | TRBV7-2
CASSTYRGWGGELFF | 15 | TRBJ2-2 | TRBV6-5
CASSRPGTDFSGANVLTF | 18 | TRBJ2-6 | TRBV19
CASSQGGALNTGELFF | 16 | TRBJ2-2 | TRBV5-4
CASSFPPRQAGDGYTF | 16 | TRBJ1-2 | TRBV28
CASSLSSNTEAFF | 13 | TRBJ1-1 | TRBV5-4
CAWIGQASSYEQYF | 14 | TRBJ2-7 | TRBV30
CASSSPPGAYSSYEQYF | 17 | TRBJ2-7 | TRBV28
CASRTTANTDTQYF | 14 | TRBJ2-3 | TRBV28
CASSESGRGGGSTDTQYF | 18 | TRBJ2-3 | TRBV25-1
CASSYSGRRYEQYF | 14 | TRBJ2-7 | TRBV28